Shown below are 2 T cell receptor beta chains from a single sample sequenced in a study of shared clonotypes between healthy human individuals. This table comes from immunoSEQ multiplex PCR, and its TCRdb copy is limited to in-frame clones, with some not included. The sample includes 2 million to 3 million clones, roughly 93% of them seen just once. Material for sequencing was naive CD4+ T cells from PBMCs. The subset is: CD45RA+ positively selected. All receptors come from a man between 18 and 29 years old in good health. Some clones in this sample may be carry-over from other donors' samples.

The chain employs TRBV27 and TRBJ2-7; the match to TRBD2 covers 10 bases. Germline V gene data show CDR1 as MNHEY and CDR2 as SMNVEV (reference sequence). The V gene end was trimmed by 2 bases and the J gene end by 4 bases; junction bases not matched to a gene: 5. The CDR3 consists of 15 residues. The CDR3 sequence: CASSLAPGLAYEQYF. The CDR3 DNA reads TGTGCCAGCAGTTTAGCTCCGGGACTAGCGTACGAGCAGTACTTC.

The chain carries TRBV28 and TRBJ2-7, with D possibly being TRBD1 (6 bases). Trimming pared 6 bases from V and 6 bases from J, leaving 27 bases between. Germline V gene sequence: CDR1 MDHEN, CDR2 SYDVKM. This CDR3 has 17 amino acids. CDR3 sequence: CASSSITGTPSRGEQYF. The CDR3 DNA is TGTGCCAGCAGCTCCATAACCGGGACACCGTCCAGGGGCGAGCAGTACTTC.